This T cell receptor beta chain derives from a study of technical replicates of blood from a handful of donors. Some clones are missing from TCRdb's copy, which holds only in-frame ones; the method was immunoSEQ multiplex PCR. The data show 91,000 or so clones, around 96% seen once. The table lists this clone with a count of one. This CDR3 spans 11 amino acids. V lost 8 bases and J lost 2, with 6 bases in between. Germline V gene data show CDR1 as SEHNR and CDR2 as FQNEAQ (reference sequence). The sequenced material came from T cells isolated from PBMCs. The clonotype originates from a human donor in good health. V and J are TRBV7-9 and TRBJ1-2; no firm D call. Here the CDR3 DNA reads TGTGCCAGCGACAACAACTATGGCTACACCTTC. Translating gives CASDNNYGYTF.